This T cell receptor beta chain comes out of a study of cytomegalovirus exposure and HLA in healthy donors. In germline, CDR1 is LNHDA, CDR2 SQIVND (reference sequence). Trimming took 6 bases from V and 3 from J; bases not matched to a gene: 5. The CDR3 consists of 13 residues. PCR amplification relied on 60 Vbeta primers (plus 13 Jbeta primers). Study processing details: Approximately 12 million of tens of millions of unique TCR beta chains were shared, per a later count. Only in-frame clones appear in the TCRdb table, and some are missing; sequencing was by immunoSEQ multiplex PCR. V and J calls and clone size are as listed in that table; D and trimming were resolved from the DNA. The repertoire consists of approximately 120,000 clones, with 80% occurring once and the leading ten covering more than 1%. In the case of this clone: The antigen remains undetermined.

Whole-study results and caveats: According to reports, the classifier identified cytomegalovirus status with high specificity and sensitivity.

Sequenced: PBMCs. The chain employs TRBV19 and TRBJ2-7; 7 nucleotides align to TRBD1. The receptor comes from a female donor in good health and CMV-seronegative. The CDR3 DNA reads as TGTGCCAGTAGCGCCGGGACAGACTACGAGCAGTACTTC. It translates to CASSAGTDYEQYF.